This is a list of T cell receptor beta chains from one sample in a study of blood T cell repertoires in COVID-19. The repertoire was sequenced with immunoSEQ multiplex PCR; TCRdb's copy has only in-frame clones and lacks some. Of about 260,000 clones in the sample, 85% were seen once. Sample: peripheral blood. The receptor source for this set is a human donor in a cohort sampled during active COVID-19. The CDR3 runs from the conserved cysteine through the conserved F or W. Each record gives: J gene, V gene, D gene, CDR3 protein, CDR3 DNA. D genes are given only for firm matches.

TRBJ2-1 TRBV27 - CASRTQGMAYNEQFF TGTGCCAGCAGGACCCAGGGGATGGCTTACAATGAGCAGTTCTTC
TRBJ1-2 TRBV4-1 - CASSQSRGVGHHGYTF TGCGCCAGCAGCCAATCTCGGGGAGTGGGACATCATGGCTACACCTTC
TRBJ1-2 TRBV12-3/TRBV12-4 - CASSLRTDYGYTF TGTGCCAGCAGTTTGCGGACAGACTATGGCTACACCTTC
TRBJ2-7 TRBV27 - CASSREQGYEQYF TGTGCCAGCAGTCGGGAGCAGGGTTACGAGCAGTACTTC
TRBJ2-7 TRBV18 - CASSRSLSSYEQYF TGTGCCAGCTCACGTTCTCTTAGCTCCTACGAGCAGTACTTC
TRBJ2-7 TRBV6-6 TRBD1 CASTRGTGEYEQYF TGTGCCAGCACGAGAGGGACAGGGGAATACGAGCAGTACTTC
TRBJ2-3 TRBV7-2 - CASSLRWGLTDTQYF TGTGCCAGCAGCCTAAGGTGGGGCCTCACAGATACGCAGTATTTT
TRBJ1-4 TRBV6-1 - CASSDLSANEKLFF TGTGCCAGCAGTGATTTGTCAGCTAATGAAAAACTGTTTTTT
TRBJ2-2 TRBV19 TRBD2 CASISGGRNTGELFF TGTGCCAGTATATCCGGCGGGAGAAACACCGGGGAGCTGTTTTTT
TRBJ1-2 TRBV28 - CASREYYGYTF TGTGCCAGCCGAGAGTACTATGGCTACACCTTC
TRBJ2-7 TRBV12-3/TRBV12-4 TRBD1 CASSWTGAGEQYF TGTGCCAGCAGTTGGACAGGGGCGGGAGAGCAGTACTTC
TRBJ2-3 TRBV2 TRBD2 CASRGGDTQYF TGTGCCAGCCGGGGGGGGGATACGCAGTATTTT
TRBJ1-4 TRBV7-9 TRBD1 CASSSWTGVGEKLFF TGTGCCAGCAGCTCATGGACAGGGGTAGGGGAAAAACTGTTTTTT
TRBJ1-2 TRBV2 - CASREPAGNYGYTF TGTGCCAGCCGCGAGCCGGCCGGGAACTATGGCTACACCTTC